These 11 T cell receptor beta chains were sequenced from one sample in a study of CD8+ T cells in alopecia areata. Combined cutaneous lymph node cells underwent sorting by CD4, CD8alpha, NKG2D, NKG2ACE and additional markers. RNA was isolated and reverse transcribed to cDNA, the sequencing template. TCRdb's copy holds only in-frame clones and misses some; the assay was immunoSEQ multiplex PCR. Altogether around 9,600 clones were found in the sample, and no singletons occur. Sequencing was done on a sample of CD8+ T cells sorted from a lymph node. These receptors were obtained from a C3H/HeJ mouse with alopecia areata. This line is of MHC haplotype H2-k.

This clone was detected a few times. Mouse gene names apply. The read gets to within 4 residues of the CDR3 end, and the germline J gene fills in the rest. The chain employs TRBV19 and TRBJ2-3, with 8 positions matching TRBD1. CDR3 length equals 14 residues. J was trimmed by 1 base and V by 4 bases; bases with no gene match: 2. CDR1 is FNHDT, CDR2 SITEND, per germline (reference sequence). The DNA read from the CDR3 is TGTGCCAGCAGTCCCAGGGGGCGTGCAGAA. It specifies CASSPRGRAE. The entire CDR3 sequence reads CASSPRGRAETLYF.

This clone has a count of ten or more. Gene names are the mouse ones. Coverage ceases 4 residues before the CDR3 finishes, and the germline J gene fills in the end. The V call is TRBV13-3, the J call TRBJ2-3; 9 nucleotides agree with TRBD1. Germline loops: CDR1 NNHDY, CDR2 SYVADS. This CDR3 has 16 amino acids. The CDR3 DNA, read in part, is TGTGCCAGCAGTGATGCAAGTGGACAGGGGAGAGAA. Translated, it gives CASSDASGQGRE. The entire CDR3 protein is CASSDASGQGRETLYF.

This clone appeared many times. Gene names and germline match the mouse. The sequence runs out 4 residues before the end of the CDR3; the remainder is reconstructed from the germline J gene. The V and J genes are TRBV1 and TRBJ1-1; possible D gene TRBD1, 5 bases. The V gene lost 2 bases and the J gene lost 1 base, with 5 bases spanning the gap. This CDR3 is 13 amino acids long. Germline CDR1 is NSQYPW and CDR2 is LRSPGD (reference sequence). The chain's CDR3 is CTCSAQGNTEVFF. CDR3 DNA (partial): TGCACCTGCAGTGCACAGGGAAACACA.

This clone was recorded at least ten times. Gene names and germline refer to mouse. The CDR3 end falls 4 residues outside the read, so it is completed with the germline J gene. This rearrangement joins TRBV5 to TRBJ2-7, with 13 bases lining up with TRBD2. CDR1 LGHNA and CDR2 YNLKQL come from the germline V gene (reference sequence). The CDR3 is made up of 15 amino acids. CDR3 region: CASSVDWGGAYEQYF. The DNA read from the CDR3 is TGTGCCAGCAGCGTGGACTGGGGGGGCGCTTAT.

There are many counts of this clone. Mouse gene names and germline throughout. The read comes to an end 4 residues before the CDR3 does, leaving the germline J gene to fill in the end. The rearrangement links TRBV29 to TRBJ2-7; 10 nucleotides align to TRBD1. V was pared by 6 bases and J by 3 bases, with 5 bases of the junction left unmatched. Germline V gene data show CDR1 as MSHET and CDR2 as SYDVDS. The CDR3 consists of 14 residues. The covered CDR3 bases are TGTGCTAGCAGACGGACAGGGGGTTTCTAT. As protein: CASRRTGGFY. The whole CDR3 sequence is CASRRTGGFYEQYF.

This clone was detected ten times or more. Mouse gene names and germline throughout. The CDR3 goes on 4 residues after the read ends, and that part is filled in from the germline J gene. The genes are TRBV13-3 and TRBJ2-5; 12 bases are shared with TRBD2. CDR1 is NNHDY and CDR2 is SYVADS in the germline V gene. The CDR3 is 17 residues long. J was trimmed by 0 bases and V by 1 base; bases with no gene match: 3. CDR3 bases read: TGTGCCAGCAGTGATTGGGACTGGGGGGTTAACCAAGAC. This codes for CASSDWDWGVNQD. The whole CDR3 sequence is CASSDWDWGVNQDTQYF.

This clone was recorded a few times. The germline and genes are mouse ones. The read stops 4 residues short of the end of the CDR3; the missing end is completed from the germline J gene. This sequence joins TRBV19 and TRBJ2-5; D might be TRBD1 (6 bases). The CDR3 contains 13 residues. Germline values: CDR1 FNHDT, CDR2 SITEND (reference sequence). This CDR3 is CASSIGTKDTQYF. The sequenced part of the CDR3 DNA is TGTGCCAGCAGTATCGGGACAAAAGAC.

This clone was counted at least ten times. These gene names are mouse names. The read ends 4 residues before the CDR3 terminus; that terminus is restored from the germline J gene. The chain carries TRBV13-3 and TRBJ2-1, with D possibly being TRBD2 (6 bases). The CDR3 contains 13 residues. V lost 5 bases and J 0 bases, leaving 6 bases between the germline ends. CDR1 and CDR2 from the germline V gene are NNHDY and SYVADS. Partial CDR3 DNA: TGTGCCAGCAGGGGACTTAACTATGCT. Its translation: CASRGLNYA. The CDR3 in full is CASRGLNYAEQFF.

This clone was counted many times. Gene names refer to mouse genes. The read ends 4 residues early relative to the CDR3; the germline J gene fills the gap. The gene calls are TRBV19 and TRBJ2-4; TRBD2 agrees at 12 bases. This CDR3 is 16 amino acids long. The germline CDR1 and CDR2 sequences are FNHDT and SITEND (reference sequence). Trimming at V came to 5 bases and at J to 1 base, leaving 5 bases not matched to a gene. The CDR3 here is CASSRLGGRRQNTLYF. The DNA read from the CDR3 is TGTGCCAGCAGCAGACTGGGGGGGCGTCGTCAAAAC.

This clone is medium-sized by share. Genes and germline come from the mouse. The read stops 4 residues short of the end of the CDR3; the missing end is completed from the germline J gene. The chain uses TRBV1 and TRBJ2-1, with 7 positions matching TRBD1. CDR1 and CDR2 (germline): NSQYPW, LRSPGD (reference sequence). The CDR3 is 15 amino acids. J was trimmed by 3 bases and V by 1 base; bases with no gene match: 3. CDR3: CTCSAGQGFYAEQFF. The covered CDR3 bases are TGCACCTGCAGTGCAGGACAGGGATTCTATGCT. The whole variable domain, remainder taken from reference TRBV1 and TRBJ2-1, is VTLLEQNPRWRLVPRGQAVNLRCILKNSQYPWMSWYQQDLQKQLQWLFTLRSPGDKEVKSLPGADYLATRVTDTELRLQVANMSQGRTLYCTCSAGQGFYAEQFFGPGTRLTVL.

This clone was seen many times. Genes and germline come from the mouse. With the read ending 4 residues before the CDR3 end, the germline J gene is used to fill in that end. V is TRBV13-2 and J is TRBJ2-7; 8 nucleotides align to TRBD2. The junction had 1 base not matched to a gene; V was cut back by 5 bases and J by 0 bases. This CDR3 has 13 residues. Germline loops: CDR1 NNHNN, CDR2 SYGAGS (reference sequence). The CDR3 region is CASGLGVSYEQYF. The part of the CDR3 DNA that was read is TGTGCCAGCGGACTGGGGGTCTCCTAT.